Sequencing of this T cell receptor beta chain was carried out in a study of T cell repertoires in cytomegalovirus infection. Each CDR3 protein is one row after TCRdb ran MiXCR on the reads. The sample carries about 920,000 distinct CDR3 sequences, approximately 32% recorded once. This clonotype was counted only a few times. What it binds is not known. This CDR3 is 14 amino acids long. V gave up 6 bases and J gave up 6 bases; unmatched junction bases: 9. This rearrangement joins TRBV12-3 or TRBV12-4 to TRBJ1-1; 8 bases are a match to TRBD1. Specimen: cultured CD8+ T cells from PBMCs, collected from culture after CMV antigen stimulation. The source of this sequence is a human donor in good health (CMV status not recorded). Some clones in this sample may be carry-over from other donors' samples. CDR3 DNA: TGTGCCAGCAGGGGCCGGACAGGGAGCCCTGAAGCTTTCTTT. Encoded protein: CASRGRTGSPEAFF.